This T cell receptor (beta chain) appears in the sequencing data of a study of shared clonotypes between healthy human individuals. Study in general: Three plates each covered CD4 naive and memory; CD8 naive two, CD8 memory one.

There were only Caucasian adults among the donors, and all lived in Nashville, Tennessee. Study-level findings and limits: Clonotype sharing levels among donors were expected to vary with sequencing depth.

The CDR3 length is 19 residues. From germline, CDR1 is SGDLS and CDR2 YYNGEE. Losses at the gene ends were 4 bases for V and 4 bases for J; bases not matched to a gene: 19. Original methodology: Sequence data from immunoSEQ were junction-only and lacked quality scores; consequently, filtering differed. TCRdb's table, derived via immunoSEQ multiplex PCR, lists solely in-frame clones and lacks some. The V and J calls and clone size are taken from that table; D and trimming were inferred from the DNA. The sample lists approximately 1.5 million clones, around 98% occurring once. Concerning this clone itself: Its antigen is currently unknown.

The chain recombines TRBV9 with TRBJ2-1, with 8 bases fitting TRBD1. Sequencing input: naive CD4+ T cells sorted from blood. Stated subset: CD45RA+ positively selected. The source of this sequence is a young man in good health. Written as DNA, the CDR3 is TGTGCCAGCAGCCCCCGGGACAGGTGGGGTCCCGACCGATACAATGAGCAGTTCTTC. Residues: CASSPRDRWGPDRYNEQFF.